This TCR beta chain was found in a study of control samples from healthy donors and cancer patients. Assay: immunoSEQ multiplex PCR; the TCRdb copy retains only in-frame clones and omits some. The data show about 57,000 clones, 85% to 95% seen once. Trimming removed 0 bases at V and 0 bases at J, with 18 bases between. This CDR3 is 18 amino acids long. CDR1 is SGHRS and CDR2 is YFSETQ in the germline V gene. The sequenced sample consisted of blood. The receptor comes from a young man in good health. The J gene is TRBJ1-1, the V gene TRBV5-1; weak D call: TRBD1 (6 bases). DNA of the CDR3: TGCGCCAGCAGCTTGGCCAATGCTGCAGGGGCGATGAACACTGAAGCTTTCTTT. Protein sequence: CASSLANAAGAMNTEAFF. The whole variable domain, remainder taken from reference TRBV5-1 and TRBJ1-1, is KAGVTQTPRYLIKTRGQQVTLSCSPISGHRSVSWYQQTPGQGLQFLFEYFSETQRNKGNFPGRFSGRQFSNSRSEMNVSTLELGDSALYLCASSLANAAGAMNTEAFFGQGTRLTVV.